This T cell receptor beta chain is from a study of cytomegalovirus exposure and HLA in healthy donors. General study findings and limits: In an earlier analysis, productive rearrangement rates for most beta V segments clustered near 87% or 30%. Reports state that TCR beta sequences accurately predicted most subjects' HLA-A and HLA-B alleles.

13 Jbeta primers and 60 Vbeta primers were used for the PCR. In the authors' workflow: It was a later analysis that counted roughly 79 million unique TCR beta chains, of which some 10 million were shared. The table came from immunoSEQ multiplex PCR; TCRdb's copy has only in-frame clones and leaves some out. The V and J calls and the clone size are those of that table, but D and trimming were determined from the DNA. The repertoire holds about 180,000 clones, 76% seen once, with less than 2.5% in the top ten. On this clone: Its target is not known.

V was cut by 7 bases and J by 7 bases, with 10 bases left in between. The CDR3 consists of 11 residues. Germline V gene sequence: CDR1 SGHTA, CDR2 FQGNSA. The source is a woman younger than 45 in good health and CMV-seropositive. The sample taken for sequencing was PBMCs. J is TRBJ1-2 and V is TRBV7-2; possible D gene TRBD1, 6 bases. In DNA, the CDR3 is TGTGCCAGCATCCAAGGGGGTGGCTACACCTTC. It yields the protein CASIQGGGYTF.